This T cell receptor beta chain was identified in a study of blood T cell repertoires in COVID-19. In the study overall: The study drew acute and convalescent COVID-19 samples from the United States, Italy and Spain.

Authors' processing steps: Nucleated cell number was recorded as an estimate derived from reference gene primer amplification. Method: immunoSEQ multiplex PCR; TCRdb's copy keeps in-frame clones and lacks some. V, J and clone size reflect that table, while D and trimming were determined from the DNA. Of more than 200,000 clones listed, 75% to 85% are singletons. Seattle-derived patients entered the study during active infection and were followed longitudinally. The sample was peripheral blood. This clonotype originated in a woman older than 75 with COVID-19, enrolled during active disease.

The CDR3 loop reads CAIRKDTTSYNEQFF. CDR3 in DNA: TGTGCCATCAGAAAGGACACGACCTCCTACAATGAGCAGTTCTTC. This sequence joins TRBV10-3 and TRBJ2-1, with D possibly TRBD1 on 5 matching bases. Per the germline V gene, CDR1 is ENHRY and CDR2 is SYGVKD. This CDR3 contains 15 residues. With 6 bases removed from V and 0 bases from J, the gap between germline ends came to 12 bases.